This T cell receptor (beta chain) was profiled in a study of identifying expanded T cells in peripheral blood. Study-level results: Over two and four weeks, about 15 and 19 clones changed, versus 1.2 between replicates. Across healthy donors, higher total template counts meant significantly greater roughly 2-week count variance.

Here immunoSEQ multiplex PCR was the method, and the copy in TCRdb shows in-frame clones only, minus some. The repertoire holds 100,000 to 150,000 clones, 65% to 90% seen once, with about 8% in the top ten. Remarks on this clone: Its target is not known.

The germline V gene encodes CDR1 LNHDA and CDR2 SQIVND (reference sequence). The CDR3 is 11 amino acids. Between the trimmed V and J ends, which lost 8 bases and 9 bases, there was a span of 12 bases. During the collection period, no donor immune events like infections were recorded. The V and J genes are TRBV19 and TRBJ2-3; perhaps TRBD1 as D (6 bases). The sequence derives from a person between 18 and 75 years old in good health. Sequenced material: blood. The CDR3 sequence: CASQGSLTQYF. The CDR3 DNA reads as TGTGCCAGTCAGGGGAGCTTGACGCAGTATTTT.